This TCR beta chain came from a study of cytomegalovirus exposure and HLA in healthy donors. General observations from the study: The study found most TCR sequences rare, yet found some public TCRs in many donors.

This table comes from immunoSEQ multiplex PCR, and its TCRdb copy is limited to in-frame clones, with some not included. The data hold 90,000 to 150,000 clones, with approximately 90% observed a single time. Details on this clone: What it binds is unknown.

V was cut by 2 bases and J by 5 bases, with 21 bases left in between. Germline-derived CDR1 and CDR2 are GTSNPN and SVGIG (reference sequence). CDR3 size: 16 residues. The sample consisted of PBMCs. The origin of this receptor is a woman aged 18-30 years in good health and CMV-seropositive. The chain carries TRBV30 and TRBJ1-1, with D tentatively TRBD1 (5 bases). CDR3 sequence: CAWSPSQAGRWTEAFF. CDR3 bases: TGTGCCTGGAGTCCTTCCCAGGCAGGGCGGTGGACTGAAGCTTTCTTT.